This paragraph reports one T cell receptor beta chain. The data are from a study of blood T cell repertoires in COVID-19. Study-level information: Acute-phase and convalescent COVID-19 samples originated in the United States, Italy and Spain. Sources were T cells, B-cell-depleted T cells, or PBMCs; the material itself was cDNA or gDNA.

Germline CDR1 and CDR2: SGDLS and YYNGEE. Losses at the gene ends were 0 bases for V and 4 bases for J; bases not matched to a gene: 5. The CDR3 length is 15 residues. The data were produced by immunoSEQ multiplex PCR, yet TCRdb's version contains in-frame clones alone and is incomplete. Counted here are 60,000 to 70,000 clones, about 91% occurring once; the ten biggest clones make up about 12%. The source material was peripheral blood. The clonotype comes from a human donor with active COVID-19. The donor label of this sample is uncertain. The rearrangement links TRBV9 to TRBJ2-7; 9 bases are shared with TRBD1. The CDR3 reads CASSVGTGERYEQYF. The CDR3 coding sequence is TGTGCCAGCAGCGTAGGGACAGGGGAGAGATACGAGCAGTACTTC.